A selection of T cell receptor beta chains follows, all from one sample in a study of cytomegalovirus exposure and HLA in healthy donors. The table came from immunoSEQ multiplex PCR; TCRdb's copy has only in-frame clones and leaves some out. The sample lists some 200,000 clones, roughly 80% occurring once. Sequencing used PBMCs. These receptors were taken from a man between 45 and 60 years old in good health and CMV-seronegative. The CDR3 runs from the conserved cysteine through the conserved F or W. A D gene is named only where the DNA matches it firmly. Size tells how often a clone was seen (once, few, many) or the class of an expanded clone, and some rows leave it out.

D gene | J gene | clone size | V gene | CDR3 DNA | CDR3 protein
TRBD1 | TRBJ2-2 | few | TRBV6-5 | TGTGCCAGCAGTAGGGGACAGGCCAGAACCGGGGAGCTGTTTTTT | CASSRGQARTGELFF
TRBD1 | TRBJ1-2 | . | TRBV19 | TGTGCCAGTAGTTTATCCGGGACAGAACTGAACTATGGCTACACCTTC | CASSLSGTELNYGYTF
. | TRBJ2-1 | . | TRBV7-9 | TGTGCCAGCAGCGAGCGACTAGGCAATGAGCAGTTCTTC | CASSERLGNEQFF
TRBD1 | TRBJ2-1 | . | TRBV10-2 | TGCGCCAGCAGAGGAGACAGGGTGAATGAGCAGTTCTTC | CASRGDRVNEQFF
. | TRBJ1-1 | . | TRBV2 | TGTGCCAGCAGTACCTTAAAGGGGGACACTGAAGCTTTCTTT | CASSTLKGDTEAFF
TRBD1 | TRBJ1-2 | . | TRBV7-2 | TGTGCCAGCAGCTTCGGACAGGGTTCAGGCTATGGCTACACCTTC | CASSFGQGSGYGYTF
TRBD1 | TRBJ1-6 | . | TRBV2 | TGTGCCAGCAGTAACAGGGGTTCACCCCTCCACTTT | CASSNRGSPLHF
. | TRBJ2-1 | . | TRBV7-9 | TGTTCCAGCAGCTTCAAATACAATGAGCAGTTCTTC | CSSSFKYNEQFF
TRBD2 | TRBJ2-3 | . | TRBV7-9 | TGTGCCAGCAGCCCTCGTGGGACTAGAGGATATATCGGCACAGATACGCAGTATTTT | CASSPRGTRGYIGTDTQYF
. | TRBJ1-2 | . | TRBV5-8 | TGTGCCAGCAGCTCGGGTGTGGACTATGGCTACACCTTC | CASSSGVDYGYTF
TRBD1 | TRBJ2-3 | . | TRBV5-1 | TGCGCCGGCAGTCAATCCGGGACAGGGTTGGATACGCAGTATTTT | CAGSQSGTGLDTQYF
. | TRBJ1-4 | . | TRBV6-1 | TGTGCCAGCACGGCTGGGGAGTATGAAAAACTGTTTTTT | CASTAGEYEKLFF
. | TRBJ1-1 | . | TRBV5-1 | TGCGCCAGCAGCCCAGGAGGGGCCCTAATGAACACTGAAGCTTTCTTT | CASSPGGALMNTEAFF
. | TRBJ1-2 | . | TRBV4-2 | TGTGCCAGCAGCCAAGACCCCGGGGGGGGCCCCTATGGCTACACCTTC | CASSQDPGGGPYGYTF
. | TRBJ1-1 | once | TRBV27 | TGTGCCAGCAGGGCGGGGTTCACTGAAGCTTTCTTT | CASRAGFTEAFF
. | TRBJ1-5 | . | TRBV18 | TGTGCCAGCTCACCACAGGGGAACAATCAGCCCCAGCATTTT | CASSPQGNNQPQHF
. | TRBJ2-3 | . | TRBV6-5 | TGTGCCACGCGGCGGGGGCCCACAGATACGCAGTATTTT | CATRRGPTDTQYF
. | TRBJ2-1 | . | TRBV2 | TGTGCCAGCAGTCAAAGGGGGGGCCTGGGGAATGAGCAGTTCTTC | CASSQRGGLGNEQFF
. | TRBJ2-3 | . | TRBV6-5 | TGTGCCAGCACCTCAATCTCAGGGGTAGATACGCAGTATTTT | CASTSISGVDTQYF
. | TRBJ1-6 | . | TRBV2 | TGTGCCAGCAGAGGGACTGAGAATTCACCCCTCCACTTT | CASRGTENSPLHF
. | TRBJ1-2 | . | TRBV4-3 | TGCGCCAGCAGCCCCCTGCCGGACACCGGGGGGGCCTATGGCTACACCTTC | CASSPLPDTGGAYGYTF
TRBD1 | TRBJ1-6 | . | TRBV6-5 | TGTGCCAGCACCCGGACAGGGGGCAAGAATTCACCCCTCCACTTT | CASTRTGGKNSPLHF
. | TRBJ2-2 | . | TRBV18 | TGTGCCAGCTCACCCTTCTTCCAGGGGGGAATCACCGGGGAGCTGTTTTTT | CASSPFFQGGITGELFF
. | TRBJ1-1 | . | TRBV7-9 | TGTGCCAGCAGCTTAGCGGGAGGATCACCATTCATGAACACTGAAGCTTTCTTT | CASSLAGGSPFMNTEAFF
. | TRBJ1-1 | . | TRBV29-1 | TGCAGCGGGCGGGGGGGCCGGAACACTGAAGCTTTCTTT | CSGRGGRNTEAFF
. | TRBJ1-1 | . | TRBV7-2 | TGTGCCAGCAGGTACGGGGGCACTGAAGCTTTCTTT | CASRYGGTEAFF